The clone carrying this T cell receptor beta chain was seen repeatedly, ten times or more. What it binds is not known. TCR beta CDR3 regions were amplified from RNA transcripts. The study used the HTBI primer set for a first-round RT-PCR of the TCR CDR3. TCRdb reprocessed the multiplex PCR reads with MiXCR, giving one entry per CDR3 protein. The repertoire has 450,000 to 600,000 distinct CDR3 sequences, approximately 14% of them found once; the top ten carry about 15%. This CDR3 region has 14 residues. V gave up 4 bases and J gave up 9 bases, with 16 bases separating them. In germline, CDR1 is MNHNS, CDR2 SASEGT. This entry comes from a study of T cells in Graves' hyperthyroidism and ophthalmopathy. Study results and caveats: Stable hyperthyroidism was told apart from ophthalmopathy by a model built on 13 V-J features. In the blood, most expanded thyroid clonotypes above 0.001 appeared as well.

The study enrolled patients aged 18 to 65 with newly diagnosed hyperthyroidism of under 2 months' duration. The chain uses TRBV6-1 and TRBJ2-4; D is perhaps TRBD1 (6 bases). This receptor was taken from a woman in her 40s with Graves' hyperthyroidism. Sequencing was carried out using blood. CDR3: CASSGGRQVAIQYF. The CDR3 DNA reads as TGTGCCAGCAGTGGGGGAAGACAGGTCGCCATTCAGTACTTC.